The sequence of this T cell receptor beta chain was determined in a study of shared clonotypes between healthy human individuals. As for the study in general: A few men and a couple of women, aged 18 to 49, were donors.

Repertoires were generated with immunoSEQ multiplex PCR, while TCRdb's copy carries only in-frame clones and drops some. Of around 240,000 clones in the sample, approximately 70% were seen once. Germline V gene sequence: CDR1 LNHNV, CDR2 YYDKDF (reference sequence). The V and J ends lost 0 bases and 2 bases respectively, with 11 bases between them. CDR3 length equals 16 residues. This clone was counted at least ten times. CD4+ cells yielded CD45RA+ naive and CD45RA-negative memory subsets. Material for sequencing was memory CD4+ T cells sorted from blood. Subset denoted: CD45RA-negative fraction. This clonotype originated in a man aged 25-45 years in good health. This chain uses TRBV15 with TRBJ2-4, with D possibly matching TRBD1 (5 bases). CDR3 sequence: CATSREGVGPKNIQYF. The CDR3 DNA reads as TGTGCCACCAGCAGAGAAGGGGTCGGGCCCAAAAACATTCAGTACTTC.